This T cell receptor beta chain is from a study of response to subunit inactivated influenza vaccine. General study findings and limits: That few new T cells are recruited by each seasonal influenza vaccination was the authors' suggestion.

MiXCR, run by TCRdb on the RT-PCR reads, gives a single entry per CDR3 protein. The repertoire holds 700,000 to 900,000 distinct CDR3 sequences, around 20% seen once, with 10% in the top ten. V shed 6 bases and J shed 1 base, with 12 bases lying between them. The CDR3 covers 14 residues. There are many counts of this clonotype. Its target is not known. The TCR sequence derives from a man aged 50-60 years who received an inactivated influenza vaccine. The J gene is TRBJ1-1, the V gene TRBV12-3 or TRBV12-4; a possible D gene is TRBD1 (6 bases). The material sequenced was PBMCs from blood, taken roughly 5 days after vaccination. The CDR3 is CASSLGHSNTEAFF. As DNA, the CDR3 is TGTGCCAGCAGCCTGGGACACTCGAACACTGAAGCTTTCTTT.